These T cell receptor beta chains were read from a single sample in a study of CD8+CD57+ T cells in acquired aplastic anemia. TCRdb re-derived calls from the reads in MiXCR, one entry per CDR3 protein. The sample records around 190,000 distinct CDR3 sequences, less than 50% being singletons. The sample comprised sorted CD4+, CD8+, or CD8+CD57+ T cells (not recorded which) from PBMCs. Receptor source: a human donor with aplastic anemia. The CDR3 runs from the conserved cysteine through the conserved F or W. A D gene is named only where the DNA matches it firmly. For some rows the clone size is stated as once, few or many, or as a class when expanded; others skip it.

V gene	J gene	clone size	D gene	CDR3 DNA	CDR3 protein
TRBV19	TRBJ2-1	-	-	TGTGCCACCCCGACGCGGGACAGACTAAACAATGAGCAGTTCTTC	CATPTRDRLNNEQFF
TRBV7-8	TRBJ2-3	many	TRBD2	TGTGCCAGCAGCAAAAGCGGGGGGTTCACAGATACGCAGTATTTT	CASSKSGGFTDTQYF
TRBV29-1	TRBJ2-3	-	-	TGCAGCGTTGTTTCCAGGCGACGGGGAGATACGCAGTATTTT	CSVVSRRRGDTQYF
TRBV5-6	TRBJ1-1	-	-	TGTGCCAGCAGCTTGGTGGGTATGAGAGCTTTCTTT	CASSLVGMRAFF
TRBV9	TRBJ2-7	-	-	TGTGCCAGCAGCTCCGCGCGAGACGAGCAGTACTTC	CASSSARDEQYF
TRBV9	TRBJ2-2	many	-	TGTGCCAGCAGCGTAGCCCTTAGCGGCACCGGGGAGCTGTTTTTT	CASSVALSGTGELFF
TRBV2	TRBJ1-1	many	TRBD1	TGTGCCAGCAGTCGACAGGGTTCGGGAACTGAAGCTTTCTTT	CASSRQGSGTEAFF
TRBV20-1	TRBJ1-1	many	-	TGCAGTGCTAGACACAGGGATCCTCAAGCTTTCTTT	CSARHRDPQAFF
TRBV20-1	TRBJ2-3	-	-	TGCAGTACTAGAGATGCCGAGACCTCGGCGGCAGATACGCAGTATTTT	CSTRDAETSAADTQYF
TRBV12-5	TRBJ2-1	many	TRBD2	TGTGCTAGTGGCCCCCCGGGGGGAAGCTCCTACAATGAGCAGTTCTTC	CASGPPGGSSYNEQFF
TRBV6-1	TRBJ2-1	-	-	TGTGCCAGCAGAGCCCGGGGGGGACAGGGCAATGAGCAGTTCTTC	CASRARGGQGNEQFF
TRBV5-6	TRBJ2-7	few	-	TGTGCCAGCAGCCGCGTGGGGGGGCGCTTTTCGGACGAGCAGTACTTC	CASSRVGGRFSDEQYF
TRBV7-3	TRBJ2-3	-	-	TGTGCCAGCAGCTTAACAGGGGAAGGGACAGATACGCAGTATTTT	CASSLTGEGTDTQYF
TRBV15	TRBJ2-3	few	TRBD1	TGTGCCACCGCCAGAGAGGGACAGGGGACAGATACGCAGTATTTT	CATAREGQGTDTQYF
TRBV7-6	TRBJ1-5	few	TRBD1	TGTGCCAGCAGTCAGGGGGCGAATCAGCCCCAGCATTTT	CASSQGANQPQHF
TRBV10-1	TRBJ2-3	few	TRBD2	TGCGCCAGCAGTGACTGGTCTAGCGGAGATACGCAGTATTTT	CASSDWSSGDTQYF
TRBV20-1	TRBJ2-7	-	-	TGCAGTGCTAGAGATCCCGTCCGAACCTCCTCCGAGCAGTACTTC	CSARDPVRTSSEQYF
TRBV12-3/TRBV12-4	TRBJ2-1	many	TRBD1	TGTGCCAGCAAATGGGACAGGATCCACAATGAGCAGTTCTTC	CASKWDRIHNEQFF
TRBV4-1	TRBJ1-4	few	TRBD1	TGCGCCAGCAGCCAAGAGAACAGGGGGCTACGGGGAGGGGAAAAACTGTTTTTT	CASSQENRGLRGGEKLFF
TRBV19	TRBJ1-2	-	-	TGTGCCAGTAGTATCCGGGTCGCCTATGGCTACACCTTC	CASSIRVAYGYTF
TRBV4-2	TRBJ2-5	many	-	TGTGCCAGCAGCCAACCCGGGCAGGGATCAGAGACCCAGTACTTC	CASSQPGQGSETQYF
TRBV19	TRBJ1-1	-	TRBD1	TGTGCCAGTAGTATGGGACAGGGTTGGAACACTGAAGCTTTCTTT	CASSMGQGWNTEAFF
TRBV6-5	TRBJ2-7	-	TRBD2	TGTGCCAGCAGTTGGGGAGGGGAAACCTACGAGCAGTACTTC	CASSWGGETYEQYF
TRBV12-3/TRBV12-4	TRBJ2-7	many	TRBD1	TGTGCCAGCAGTTCGTCGACAGGGGACGAGCAGTACTTC	CASSSSTGDEQYF
TRBV6-6	TRBJ1-5	few	-	TGTGCCAGCAGTTTAGGTAGGGGTCCCCCTCAGCCCCAGCATTTT	CASSLGRGPPQPQHF
TRBV20-1	TRBJ2-1	-	TRBD2	TGCAGTGCACCGCGGGGGGGCGTTGACAATGAGCAGTTCTTC	CSAPRGGVDNEQFF
TRBV2	TRBJ1-5	-	-	TGTGCCAGCAGTTTCGGGGGTACTCAGCCCCAGCATTTT	CASSFGGTQPQHF
TRBV29-1	TRBJ2-7	-	-	TGCAGCGTTTCCCAAGACACCTACGAGCAGTACTTC	CSVSQDTYEQYF
TRBV20-1	TRBJ2-3	-	-	TGCAGTGGACTTCTGGCTAGCACAGATACGCAGTATTTT	CSGLLASTDTQYF
TRBV6-5	TRBJ2-3	many	TRBD1	TGTGCCAGCAGTTGGGGACAGGGTCGTGATACGCAGTATTTT	CASSWGQGRDTQYF
TRBV12-3/TRBV12-4	TRBJ1-3	few	-	TGTGCCAGCAGTCCAGGGGCCCAACTGACCTCTGGAAACACCATATATTTT	CASSPGAQLTSGNTIYF
TRBV7-3	TRBJ2-2	-	TRBD1	TGTGCCAGCAGCTTCTCCGACAGGGTTGCGAACACCGGGGAGCTGTTTTTT	CASSFSDRVANTGELFF
TRBV7-3	TRBJ1-5	many	-	TGTGCCAGCAGCTTAACGTATGGTCAGCCCCAGCATTTT	CASSLTYGQPQHF
TRBV19	TRBJ2-5	-	TRBD2	TGTGCCAGTAGTATAGGTTTGGGGGGGGGAATCGGGGAGACCCAGTACTTC	CASSIGLGGGIGETQYF
TRBV9	TRBJ2-1	many	-	TGTGCCAGCAGCGTATTTATGATTAGCGACAATGAGCAGTTCTTC	CASSVFMISDNEQFF
TRBV4-2	TRBJ2-1	many	-	TGTGCCAGCAGCCAAGGTCCGACGGGGACGACGTACAATGAGCAGTTCTTC	CASSQGPTGTTYNEQFF
TRBV27	TRBJ1-2	-	-	TGTGCCAGCAATTTATCCCCGGGACGAGGTGGTGGCTACACCTTC	CASNLSPGRGGGYTF
TRBV10-2	TRBJ2-7	-	-	TGCGCCAGCAAACATAGGCCTTACGAGCAGTACTTC	CASKHRPYEQYF
TRBV12-3/TRBV12-4	TRBJ1-3	-	-	TGTGCCAGCAGCTCTCCGGGGGGGCTCTCGGGTGGAAACACCATATATTTT	CASSSPGGLSGGNTIYF
TRBV11-1	TRBJ2-1	-	TRBD1	TGTGCCAGCAGCTTAGGGACGACAGGGTCCTACAATGAGCAGTTCTTC	CASSLGTTGSYNEQFF
TRBV6-5	TRBJ2-7	many	-	TGTGCCAGCAGTTCCGGCACCTACGAGCAGTACTTC	CASSSGTYEQYF
TRBV7-6	TRBJ2-6	-	-	TGTGCCAGCAGCTTAGCGGCGGGGCCCTCTGGGGCCAACGTCCTGACTTTC	CASSLAAGPSGANVLTF
TRBV9	TRBJ1-4	-	-	TGTGCCAGCAGCGTAGCGGAGGGGGAAAAACTGTTTTTT	CASSVAEGEKLFF
TRBV7-3	TRBJ1-2	-	TRBD1	TGTGCCACAGGGGGCGGCTATGGCTACACCTTC	CATGGGYGYTF
TRBV20-1	TRBJ2-7	many	-	TGCAGTGCAACCGCGGGAACGCCTCCCTACGAGCAGTACTTC	CSATAGTPPYEQYF
TRBV29-1	TRBJ1-2	-	TRBD1	TGCAGCGTCGACCCGGGACAGGGAGGCCTAAACTATGGCAACACCTTC	CSVDPGQGGLNYGNTF
TRBV18	TRBJ2-3	-	TRBD2	TGTGCCAGCTCACGGACTAGCGGAATCACAGATACGCAGTATTTT	CASSRTSGITDTQYF
TRBV2	TRBJ2-7	-	-	TGTGCCAGCAGAGGCAACTCCTACGAGCAGTACTTC	CASRGNSYEQYF
TRBV10-3	TRBJ1-2	few	TRBD1	TGTGCCATCAGTGAGTCGATGACTGGGACAGGGGATGGCTACACCTTC	CAISESMTGTGDGYTF
TRBV7-6	TRBJ2-5	-	-	TGTGCCAGCAGCTTAGCGTCGACGGAGACCCAGTACTTC	CASSLASTETQYF
TRBV20-1	TRBJ1-1	many	-	TGCAGTGCGAGTAGGGGGAACACTGAAGCTTTCTTT	CSASRGNTEAFF
TRBV2	TRBJ1-2	-	-	TGTGCCAGCAGTGGTAACAGGGCTTATGGCTACACCTTC	CASSGNRAYGYTF
TRBV13	TRBJ1-3	-	-	TGTGCCAGCAGCTTTAGGGGATCTGGAAACACCATATATTTT	CASSFRGSGNTIYF